The T cell receptor (beta chain) under discussion was sequenced for a study of PD-1 blockade in mismatch repair-deficient tumors. Study as a whole: Patients had roughly twelve mismatch repair-deficient cancer types, all previously treated and progressing.

To note about this clone: The target antigen is unknown.

J gave up 5 bases and V 3 bases, and 9 bases lay outside the gene matches. The CDR3 is 15 residues long. Germline CDR1 and CDR2: SGHVS and FQNEAQ. Mismatch repair deficiency was confirmed in all patients, by PCR or immunohistochemistry. TCR sequencing covered a few patients who responded to pembrolizumab. Study observations and caveats: Tumor-resident clones, often absent from pretreatment blood, expanded after pembrolizumab and then contracted.

This table comes from immunoSEQ multiplex PCR, and its TCRdb copy is limited to in-frame clones, with some not included. In the table there are 38,000 or so clones, around 84% of which are singletons. The sample in question was peripheral blood, obtained roughly 76 weeks after starting pembrolizumab. This clonotype originated in an adult with mismatch repair-deficient cancer. The chain links TRBV7-8 to TRBJ2-7; 8 positions match TRBD1. CDR3 loop: CASSLRTGIRNEQYF. DNA of the CDR3: TGTGCCAGCAGCTTGCGGACAGGGATTAGGAACGAGCAGTACTTC.